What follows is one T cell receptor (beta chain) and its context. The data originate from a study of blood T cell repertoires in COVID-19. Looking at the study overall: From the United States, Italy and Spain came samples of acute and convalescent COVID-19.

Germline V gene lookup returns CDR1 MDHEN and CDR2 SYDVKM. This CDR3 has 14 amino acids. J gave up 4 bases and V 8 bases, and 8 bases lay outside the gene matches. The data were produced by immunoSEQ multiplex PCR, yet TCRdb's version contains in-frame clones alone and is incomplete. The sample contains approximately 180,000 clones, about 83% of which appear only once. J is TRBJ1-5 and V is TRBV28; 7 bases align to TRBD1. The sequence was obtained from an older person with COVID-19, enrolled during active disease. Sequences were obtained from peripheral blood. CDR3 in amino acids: CASGVGQVNQPQHF. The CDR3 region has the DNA TGTGCCAGCGGCGTAGGACAGGTTAATCAGCCCCAGCATTTT.